This T cell receptor (beta chain) was identified in a study of OX40 agonist ivuxolimab in advanced cancers. Across the study: Dose-escalation patients were diagnosed with hepatocellular carcinoma, melanoma, renal cell cancer or head and neck cancer.

Sequenced by immunoSEQ multiplex PCR; TCRdb stores in-frame clones only, minus some. Of more than 85,000 clones in the sample, roughly 87% were seen once. The CDR3 covers 13 residues. The germline V gene encodes CDR1 KGHSH and CDR2 LQKENI. The ends were cut back, 6 bases at V and 3 bases at J, with 8 bases in the middle. Broader study findings: In the expanded peripheral T cells, antigen specificity was never determined. Also showing low normalized T-cell clonal expansion were some of the nonresponders.

This clone was seen just once. Its antigen is as yet unknown. Sequenced material: CD4+ or CD8+ T cells sorted from blood, taken in a trial of the OX40 agonist ivuxolimab. The rearrangement joins TRBV18 to TRBJ1-4; D is unresolved. The receptor's source is an adult with an advanced solid tumor such as melanoma, head and neck, liver or kidney cancer. The CDR3: CASSVHSNEKLFF. Written as DNA, the CDR3 is TGTGCCAGCTCGGTACACTCTAATGAAAAACTGTTTTTT. Together with reference TRBV18 and TRBJ1-4, the CDR3 gives the full variable domain: NAGVMQNPRHLVRRRGQEARLRCSPMKGHSHVYWYRQLPEEGLKFMVYLQKENIIDESGMPKERFSAEFPKEGPSILRIQQVVRGDSAAYFCASSVHSNEKLFFGSGTQLSVL.